Listed here are 26 T cell receptor beta chains from one sample, sequenced in a study of OX40 agonist ivuxolimab in advanced cancers. The table came from immunoSEQ multiplex PCR; TCRdb's copy has only in-frame clones and leaves some out. Found here are some 80,000 clones, about 84% of them singletons; the top ten hold roughly 0.41%. The sample in question was CD4+ or CD8+ T cells sorted from blood, obtained in a trial of the OX40 agonist ivuxolimab. The receptors were sampled from an adult with an advanced solid tumor such as melanoma, head and neck, liver or kidney cancer.

J is TRBJ1-5 and V is TRBV5-5; TRBD1 agrees at 7 bases. The germline V gene has CDR1 SGHKS and CDR2 YYEKEE (reference sequence). Trimming at V came to 4 bases and at J to 5 bases, leaving 6 bases not matched to a gene. The CDR3 is made up of 14 amino acids. The CDR3 here is CASSVGQQYQPQHF. The CDR3 coding sequence is TGTGCCAGCAGCGTGGGACAGCAGTATCAGCCCCAGCATTTT.

This rearrangement joins TRBV18 to TRBJ1-3, with D perhaps TRBD1 (5 bases). The V gene lost 2 bases and the J gene lost 0 bases, with 14 bases spanning the gap. CDR3 length equals 17 residues. Looked up from germline, CDR1 is KGHSH and CDR2 is LQKENI. The CDR3 sequence: CASSPEGAAASGNTIYF. In nucleotides, the CDR3 is TGTGCCAGCTCACCAGAAGGGGCAGCCGCCTCTGGAAACACCATATATTTT.

A note on this clone: The germline gene is not matched at one end of the junction; a read error may be the cause. The chain uses TRBV5-1 and TRBJ1-4; 9 bases line up with TRBD1. Germline assignment: CDR1 SGHRS and CDR2 YFSETQ. The CDR3 loop spans 16 amino acids. The CDR3 sequence: CASSGAGTGLDEKLVF. As DNA, the CDR3 is TGTGCCAGCAGCGGAGCCGGGACAGGGCTGGATGAAAAACTGGTTTTT.

The chain employs TRBV7-2 and TRBJ2-1; no reliable D call. The V and J ends lost 0 bases and 7 bases respectively, with 13 bases between them. This CDR3 spans 15 amino acids. Germline lookup yields CDR1 SGHTA and CDR2 FQGNSA. DNA of the CDR3: TGTGCCAGCAGCTTAGCTCTTGGCGTTCCGAATGAGCAGTTCTTC. Amino acid sequence: CASSLALGVPNEQFF.

This chain connects TRBV28 to TRBJ2-6; D not resolved. V shed 1 base and J shed 1 base, with 11 bases lying between them. In germline, CDR1 is MDHEN, CDR2 SYDVKM. The CDR3 loop spans 17 amino acids. This CDR3 reads CASSLSLLDSGANVLTF. In DNA, the CDR3 is TGTGCCAGCAGTTTATCCCTCCTAGATTCTGGGGCCAACGTCCTGACTTTC.

The rearrangement links TRBV6-5 to TRBJ1-6; possible D gene TRBD1, 5 bases. V was cut by 6 bases and J by 4 bases, with 10 bases left in between. Germline V gene sequence: CDR1 MNHEY, CDR2 SVGAGI. The CDR3 consists of 14 residues. The CDR3 is CASSLTAYNSPLHF. DNA of the CDR3: TGTGCCAGCAGCTTGACAGCATATAATTCACCCCTCCACTTT.

The chain uses TRBV18 and TRBJ1-4; the match to TRBD1 covers 8 bases. Looked up from germline, CDR1 is KGHSH and CDR2 is LQKENI. This CDR3 is 13 amino acids long. The junction had 2 bases not matched to a gene; V was cut back by 3 bases and J by 8 bases. This CDR3 is CASSPDRDEKLFF. The CDR3 DNA reads TGTGCCAGCTCACCGGACAGGGACGAAAAACTGTTTTTT.

The CDR3 here is CASSLIGMNTEAFF. The DNA for the CDR3 is TGTGCCAGCAGCTTAATAGGGATGAACACTGAAGCTTTCTTT. J is TRBJ1-1 and V is TRBV7-3; no clear D gene. The CDR3 length is 14 residues. Germline V lookup: CDR1 SGHTA, CDR2 FQGTGA. V dropped 1 base and J dropped 0 bases, with 6 bases sitting between them.

J is TRBJ2-7 and V is TRBV11-3, with 9 nucleotides matching TRBD2. Losses at the gene ends were 5 bases for V and 5 bases for J; bases not matched to a gene: 10. The CDR3 has 15 amino acids. Germline V gene sequence: CDR1 SGHNT, CDR2 YENEEA. This CDR3 is CASSPGGGRANEQYF. CDR3 sequence (DNA): TGTGCCAGCAGCCCAGGTGGCGGGAGGGCCAACGAGCAGTACTTC.

There are a few counts of this clone. V gene TRBV5-4 combines with J gene TRBJ1-1, with a possible D match to TRBD1 (6 bases). Trimming stripped 1 base from V and 8 bases from J, with 9 bases between. The CDR3 runs to 12 residues. The germline V gene has CDR1 SGHNT and CDR2 YYREEE (reference sequence). CDR3 amino acids: CASSLFTGEAFF. CDR3 bases: TGTGCCAGCAGCTTGTTTACAGGGGAAGCTTTCTTT.

This sequence joins TRBV4-2 and TRBJ2-4, with D unclear. The CDR3 is made up of 16 amino acids. V lost 0 bases to trimming and J lost 1 base, with 10 bases between them. Germline V gene lookup returns CDR1 LGHNA and CDR2 YNFKEQ. CDR3 sequence (DNA): TGTGCCAGCAGCCAAGAGGTGACGGTGGCCAAAAACATTCAGTACTTC. This sequence encodes CASSQEVTVAKNIQYF.

This clone was seen once. This chain links TRBV10-3 with TRBJ2-1; D is possibly TRBD2 (6 bases). CDR3 length equals 10 residues. Trimming shortened V by 8 bases and J by 9 bases, and 8 bases separated the two germline ends. Germline V gene data show CDR1 as ENHRY and CDR2 as SYGVKD. CDR3 region: CAIGGGEQFF. The CDR3 DNA sequence: TGTGCCATCGGGGGAGGTGAGCAGTTCTTC.

The chain links TRBV7-2 to TRBJ1-1; TRBD1 might be the D (5 bases). In germline, CDR1 is SGHTA, CDR2 FQGNSA. Deletions cut 5 bases from V and 0 bases from J, with 13 bases between. This CDR3 has 15 residues. In DNA form, the CDR3 reads TGTGCCAGCAGCCGACAGCAGGGAATGAACACTGAAGCTTTCTTT. Translation: CASSRQQGMNTEAFF.

The V call is TRBV5-6, the J call TRBJ2-7; 11 bases line up with TRBD2. The germline V gene encodes CDR1 SGHDT and CDR2 YYEEEE. CDR3 length: 14 amino acids. With V trimmed by 4 bases and J by 5 bases, 5 bases remained unmatched. The CDR3 protein is CASSLGLAVHEQYF. Written as DNA, the CDR3 is TGTGCCAGCAGCCTGGGACTAGCGGTCCACGAGCAGTACTTC.

The chain couples TRBV6-5 to TRBJ2-5; 8 nucleotides agree with TRBD1. Germline CDR1 and CDR2: MNHEY and SVGAGI. V was clipped by 10 bases and J by 4 bases; unmatched bases: 11. The CDR3 has 14 amino acids. CDR3 sequence (DNA): TGTGCCACCAAACGGGGGACAGGAGGAGAGACCCAGTACTTC. Its protein product is CATKRGTGGETQYF.

The chain joins TRBV29-1 to TRBJ2-2; 10 bases are a match to TRBD2. There are 14 residues in the CDR3. CDR1 is SQVTM, CDR2 ANQGSEA, per germline. V was clipped by 5 bases and J by 4 bases; unmatched bases: 4. The CDR3 region has the DNA TGCAGCGTTCTTAGCGGGGGGTTCACCGGGGAGCTGTTTTTT. As protein: CSVLSGGFTGELFF.

The rearrangement uses TRBV12-5 and TRBJ2-1; D is possibly TRBD2 (5 bases). The V gene lost 5 bases and the J gene lost 10 bases, with 15 bases spanning the gap. The CDR3 has 13 amino acids. CDR1 and CDR2 (germline): LGHNT, FRNRAP. CDR3 bases: TGTGCTAGTGGTCCCTCATTGGAGCGGGAGCAGTTCTTC. It is translated as CASGPSLEREQFF.

This clone is a singleton in its sample. The chain has TRBV5-5 and TRBJ1-4, with 7 bases aligning to TRBD1. The CDR3 consists of 15 residues. From germline, CDR1 is SGHKS and CDR2 YYEKEE (reference sequence). V trimming: 2 bases; J trimming: 2 bases; junction bases outside the gene matches: 3. The CDR3 loop is CASSLQGFTNEKLFF. In DNA, the CDR3 is TGTGCCAGCAGCTTACAGGGGTTCACTAATGAAAAACTGTTTTTT.

This CDR3 is CASSLATLGQGEQFF. CDR3 in DNA: TGTGCCAGCAGCTTGGCCACCCTGGGCCAAGGTGAGCAGTTCTTC. The chain uses TRBV7-2 and TRBJ2-1; D remains unclear. V lost 3 bases and J lost 9, with 18 bases in between. The CDR3 extends over 15 amino acids. CDR1 is SGHTA and CDR2 is FQGNSA in the germline V gene.

The rearrangement links TRBV6-6 to TRBJ2-2; no definite D call. Deletions cut 2 bases from V and 10 bases from J, with 11 bases between. The CDR3 contains 13 residues. Germline CDR1 MNHNY, CDR2 SVGAGI (reference sequence). The DNA of the CDR3 is TGTGCCAGCAGTTACGGTAGTTACGCGGAGCTGTTTTTT. As protein: CASSYGSYAELFF.

The chain combines TRBV19 with TRBJ1-1; no reliable D call. The CDR3 runs 14 residues. CDR1 LNHDA and CDR2 SQIVND come from the germline V gene (reference sequence). Trimming cost V 7 bases and J 4 bases, with 16 bases left between them. CDR3 sequence reads: CASIPTDVGTEAFF. For the CDR3, the DNA is TGTGCCAGTATACCCACAGACGTGGGCACTGAAGCTTTCTTT.

The chain combines TRBV7-9 with TRBJ1-1; D remains ambiguous. The germline CDR1 and CDR2 sequences are SEHNR and FQNEAQ (reference sequence). This CDR3 has 13 residues. V was cut by 3 bases and J by 1 base, with 6 bases left in between. The CDR3 loop is CASSLSENTEAFF. The CDR3 bases are TGTGCCAGCAGCTTGTCCGAGAACACTGAAGCTTTCTTT. The entire variable domain, with the rest obtained from reference TRBV7-9 and TRBJ1-1, is as follows: DTGVSQNPRHKITKRGQNVTFRCDPISEHNRLYWYRQTLGQGPEFLTYFQNEAQLEKSRLLSDRFSAERPKGSFSTLEIQRTEQGDSAMYLCASSLSENTEAFFGQGTRLTVV.

The chain has TRBV5-6 and TRBJ2-3; the D gene is possibly TRBD2 (5 bases). The CDR3 covers 14 residues. Per the germline V gene, CDR1 is SGHDT and CDR2 is YYEEEE. Between the trimmed V and J ends, which lost 4 bases and 4 bases, there was a span of 13 bases. In DNA form, the CDR3 reads TGTGCCAGCAGCCACAGCGGAGTCTCAGATACGCAGTATTTT. Its protein is CASSHSGVSDTQYF.

This sequence joins TRBV6-6 and TRBJ1-1, with a possible D match to TRBD1 (5 bases). V dropped 7 bases and J dropped 1 base, with 16 bases sitting between them. Germline V gives CDR1 MNHNY, CDR2 SVGAGI (reference sequence). The CDR3 has 15 residues. The CDR3 sequence is CASKLRIGGNTEAFF. CDR3 DNA sequence: TGTGCCAGCAAATTGCGAATTGGGGGGAACACTGAAGCTTTCTTT.

J is TRBJ1-2 and V is TRBV11-2; D might be TRBD1 (6 bases). V was cut by 1 base and J by 7 bases, with 16 bases left in between. The germline V gene encodes CDR1 SGHAT and CDR2 FQNNGV. This CDR3 comprises 15 residues. The CDR3 spells CASSLVGAGARGYTF. CDR3 coding DNA: TGTGCCAGCAGCTTAGTTGGGGCAGGGGCGCGTGGCTACACCTTC.

The gene calls are TRBV19 and TRBJ2-7, with D tentatively TRBD2 (5 bases). Trimming took 0 bases from V and 4 from J, leaving 7 bases between them. This CDR3 is 13 amino acids long. Germline CDR1 and CDR2: LNHDA and SQIVND (reference sequence). The CDR3 nucleotides read TGTGCCAGTAGTATAGATCGGGGTTACGAGCAGTACTTC. The encoded protein is CASSIDRGYEQYF.